The present T cell receptor (beta chain) was sequenced within a study of T cell responses to AZD1222 COVID-19 vaccine. Libraries were prepared by immunoSEQ multiplex PCR; TCRdb keeps only in-frame clonotypes and omits some of them. Of some 120,000 clones listed, around 83% are singletons. The CDR3 runs 16 residues. Per the germline V gene, CDR1 is SGHTA and CDR2 is FQGNSA. V lost 5 bases, J lost 3 bases, and 4 bases stayed unmatched. The sample was peripheral blood, taken on day 0 of AZD1222 vaccination. The chain carries TRBV7-2 and TRBJ2-2; 12 bases line up with TRBD2. The source is an adult in good health. The DNA of the CDR3 is TGTGCCAGCAGCCCTCGACTAGCGGGAGACACCGGGGAGCTGTTTTTT. Translated, it gives CASSPRLAGDTGELFF.